The 15 T cell receptor beta chains below were found in one sample sequenced in a study of T cells expressing NK-cell markers. TCRdb reprocessed the 5' RACE reads, with one entry per CDR3 protein and no DNA. This table holds roughly 160,000 distinct CDR3 sequences. The material sequenced was blood T cells: a sorted CD56 or NKG2C T cell subset, CD4+ or CD8+ T cells, or bulk PBMC T cells (not recorded which). All receptors come from a woman aged 18-69 years in good health.

CDR3 region: CASSLTSRTGEKFF. V gene TRBV4-1 combines with J gene TRBJ2-1; the TRBD1 assignment by TCRdb is unverifiable without DNA. From germline, CDR1 is MGHRA and CDR2 YSYEKL. The CDR3 length is 14 residues.

This CDR3 reads CASSFGTGAYEQYF. The V and J genes are TRBV5-1 and TRBJ2-7; TCRdb's D call of TRBD1 is untestable without DNA. This CDR3 has 14 amino acids. Germline V gene lookup returns CDR1 SGHRS and CDR2 YFSETQ.

The chain couples TRBV28 to TRBJ2-3; TCRdb calls TRBD1, which cannot be checked without DNA. This CDR3 comprises 15 residues. The germline CDR1 and CDR2 sequences are MDHEN and SYDVKM. The CDR3 here is CASSPQGAGTDTQYF.

The J gene is TRBJ1-5, the V gene TRBV10-3; the TCRdb D gene call, TRBD1, has no DNA to confirm it. The germline V gene encodes CDR1 ENHRY and CDR2 SYGVKD. The CDR3 runs 16 residues. This CDR3 reads CAISGGTGGKNQPQHF.

The chain employs TRBV7-9 and TRBJ2-1; TCRdb proposes TRBD1, but this gene call is untestable without DNA. Germline V gene sequence: CDR1 SEHNR, CDR2 FQNEAQ (reference sequence). This CDR3 has 15 amino acids. CDR3 sequence: CASSPRQGGYNEQFF.

The chain combines TRBV5-1 with TRBJ2-5. The V gene's germline CDR1 is SGHRS and CDR2 YFSETQ. The CDR3 is 14 residues long. The CDR3 here is CASSLQPREETQYF.

The V gene is TRBV25-1, the J gene TRBJ2-7; TCRdb names TRBD1, which stays unverified in the absence of DNA. The CDR3 is 14 residues long. CDR1 MGHDK and CDR2 SYGVNS come from the germline V gene. The CDR3 region is CASSELYPGYEQYF.

This chain's CDR3 is CASSYRTTGGYYGYTF. The chain is built from TRBV6-5 and TRBJ1-2; TCRdb proposes TRBD1, but this gene call is untestable without DNA. Germline loops: CDR1 MNHEY, CDR2 SVGAGI. The CDR3 is 16 amino acids.

V and J are TRBV5-1 and TRBJ2-5; TCRdb picks TRBD2, but there is no DNA to check that call. This CDR3 comprises 16 residues. Germline V gene sequence: CDR1 SGHRS, CDR2 YFSETQ. CDR3 sequence reads: CASSLSGGRAQETQYF.

The rearrangement joins TRBV20-1 to TRBJ2-1; the D gene TCRdb calls, TRBD1, cannot be checked with no DNA. There are 16 residues in the CDR3. Germline CDR1 and CDR2: DFQATT and SNEGSKA (reference sequence). This chain's CDR3 is CSARDRTGGRYNEQFF.

V and J are TRBV5-1 and TRBJ2-1; without DNA, the TCRdb call of TRBD1 cannot be checked. CDR3 size: 15 residues. Per the germline V gene, CDR1 is SGHRS and CDR2 is YFSETQ. The CDR3 spells CASSPGTNRYNEQFF.

The chain recombines TRBV12-3 or TRBV12-4 with TRBJ2-2; TCRdb picks TRBD1, but there is no DNA to check that call. The CDR3 length is 15 residues. The CDR3 sequence: CASSHGGMGTGELFF.

The chain is built from TRBV6-1 and TRBJ1-6; TCRdb's D gene call, TRBD1, goes unchecked for lack of DNA. The CDR3 is 14 amino acids. The germline V gene has CDR1 MNHNS and CDR2 SASEGT. CDR3 loop: CASSEAGGNSPLHF.

The chain uses TRBV20-1 and TRBJ1-1; TCRdb names TRBD1, which stays unverified in the absence of DNA. The germline gives CDR1 DFQATT, CDR2 SNEGSKA (reference sequence). The CDR3 runs to 13 residues. The CDR3 reads CSAREGVQEKAFF.

The chain couples TRBV5-1 to TRBJ1-1; without DNA, the TCRdb call of TRBD1 cannot be checked. Germline V gives CDR1 SGHRS, CDR2 YFSETQ. This CDR3 has 13 residues. This CDR3 reads CASSLEGQGQAFF.